These 23 T cell receptor beta chains came from one sample sequenced in a study of OX40 agonist ivuxolimab in advanced cancers. TCRdb's table, derived via immunoSEQ multiplex PCR, lists solely in-frame clones and lacks some. The table lists about 13,000 clones, under 90% of them singletons. The material sequenced was CD4+ or CD8+ T cells sorted from blood, taken in a trial of the OX40 agonist ivuxolimab. These receptors all stem from an adult with an advanced solid tumor such as melanoma, head and neck, liver or kidney cancer.

The V and J genes are TRBV6-1 and TRBJ2-5, with TRBD2 matching over 13 bases. The CDR3 runs to 15 residues. V was pared by 8 bases and J by 2 bases, with 5 bases of the junction left unmatched. CDR1 MNHNS and CDR2 SASEGT come from the germline V gene. The CDR3 region has the DNA TGTGCCAGCGGGAGGGGACTAGCGGGACAAGAGACCCAGTACTTC. Its protein is CASGRGLAGQETQYF.

This chain links TRBV7-6 with TRBJ1-4; D is unresolved. V was clipped by 1 base and J by 7 bases, with 7 bases between them. The CDR3 loop spans 13 amino acids. Germline CDR1 and CDR2: SGHVS and FNYEAQ. The CDR3 sequence is CASSLGTVEKLFF. DNA for the CDR3: TGTGCCAGCAGCTTAGGAACTGTTGAAAAACTGTTTTTT.

This rearrangement joins TRBV9 to TRBJ2-1; 8 nucleotides line up with TRBD2. V trimming: 3 bases; J trimming: 5 bases; junction bases outside the gene matches: 7. The CDR3 is 15 residues long. Germline V gives CDR1 SGDLS, CDR2 YYNGEE. In DNA form, the CDR3 reads TGTGCCAGCAGCGATACTAGCGGTGGAAACAATGAGCAGTTCTTC. Amino acids: CASSDTSGGNNEQFF.

This clone was picked up a small number of times. The rearrangement joins TRBV13 to TRBJ2-7; 13 positions agree with TRBD2. CDR3 length: 15 residues. Germline loops: CDR1 PRHDT, CDR2 FYEKMQ (reference sequence). The V and J ends lost 5 bases and 4 bases, in that order; junction bases with no gene match: 5. The CDR3 nucleotides read TGTGCCAGCAGCCCTGGACTAGCGGGGGTGTACGAGCAGTACTTC. The encoded protein is CASSPGLAGVYEQYF.

The chain combines TRBV20-1 with TRBJ2-5; D is ambiguous. V lost 3 bases, J lost 4 bases, and 6 bases lay in between. The CDR3 consists of 11 residues. Germline assignment: CDR1 DFQATT and CDR2 SNEGSKA (reference sequence). The CDR3 region is CSASPGETQYF. The CDR3 DNA reads as TGCAGTGCTAGCCCCGGAGAGACCCAGTACTTC.

By sample fraction, this clone is medium-sized. At one of its ends the junction is not consistent with the germline gene, which may arise from a read error. This chain links TRBV7-7 with TRBJ2-2, with D uncertain. Germline CDR1 SSHAT, CDR2 FNYEAQ (reference sequence). This CDR3 is 12 amino acids long. CDR3 DNA: TGTGCTAGCAGCGATAACACCGGGGAGCTGTTTTTT. It translates to CASSDNTGELFF.

This clone was found once. This sequence joins TRBV29-1 and TRBJ2-7; 7 bases map to TRBD1. Losses at the gene ends were 2 bases for V and 2 bases for J; bases not matched to a gene: 6. This CDR3 region has 14 residues. CDR1 is SQVTM and CDR2 is ANQGSEA in the germline V gene. CDR3 sequence (DNA): TGCAGCGTTGAAAGACAGGGAAGGGCCTACGAGCAGTACTTC. This codes for CSVERQGRAYEQYF.

The genes are TRBV7-2 and TRBJ1-5; D is ambiguous. Germline lookup yields CDR1 SGHTA and CDR2 FQGNSA. The germline V and J ends were trimmed by 2 bases and 6 bases, with 17 bases remaining between them. This CDR3 is built from 16 residues. The CDR3 is CASSLRGGYNSQPQHF. The CDR3 DNA sequence: TGTGCCAGCAGCTTAAGAGGCGGGTATAATAGTCAGCCCCAGCATTTT.

V usage is TRBV7-8 and J usage is TRBJ1-1, with 7 bases lining up with TRBD1. CDR3 length: 16 residues. Germline lookup yields CDR1 SGHVS and CDR2 FQNEAQ. V shed 5 bases, J shed 8 bases, and the junction held 17 bases outside the gene matches. As DNA, the CDR3 is TGTGCCAGCAGCAATAGACAGGGCCTTACGGACTACGAAGCTTTCTTT. It translates to CASSNRQGLTDYEAFF.

The chain carries TRBV7-6 and TRBJ2-3; TRBD2 aligns across 7 bases. The CDR3 covers 15 residues. After removal of 4 bases from V and 8 bases from J, the junction contained 12 bases not matched to a gene. Germline V gene lookup returns CDR1 SGHVS and CDR2 FNYEAQ. Written as DNA, the CDR3 is TGTGCCAGCAGCTCTGGTGGGGGGACGGGAGGTACGCAGTATTTT. Its translation is CASSSGGGTGGTQYF.

The chain employs TRBV4-1 and TRBJ2-1; D might be TRBD1 (5 bases). From germline, CDR1 is MGHRA and CDR2 YSYEKL. The CDR3 covers 15 residues. Trimming shortened V by 4 bases and J by 0 bases, and 10 bases separated the two germline ends. CDR3 sequence reads: CASSLWGDSYNEQFF. CDR3 DNA sequence: TGCGCCAGCAGCCTCTGGGGCGACTCCTACAATGAGCAGTTCTTC.

The genes are TRBV21-1 and TRBJ1-4; the table's TRBD1 call for D was not verified on the DNA. TRBV21-1 is flagged as a pseudogene. CDR3 length: 14 residues. The CDR3 coding sequence is TGTGCCAGCAGCAGAGGGACAGGGAATGAAAAACTGTTTTTT. Encoded protein: CASSRGTGNEKLFF.

For this clone: This sample also contains other DNA sequences that code for the same CDR3. The rearrangement uses TRBV25-1 and TRBJ2-2; D assignment may be TRBD1 or TRBD2 (5 bases each). CDR3 length equals 12 residues. Germline assignment: CDR1 MGHDK and CDR2 SYGVNS. The V end was cut by 8 bases, the J end by 4 bases, with 8 bases between. The CDR3 loop reads CASGDGTGELFF. The CDR3, as DNA: TGTGCCAGCGGGGACGGCACCGGGGAGCTGTTTTTT.

The chain uses TRBV13 and TRBJ1-6, with TRBD1 matching 8 bases. Losses at the gene ends were 2 bases for V and 4 bases for J; bases not matched to a gene: 4. Germline-derived CDR1 and CDR2 are PRHDT and FYEKMQ (reference sequence). The CDR3 runs 16 residues. The CDR3 loop is CASSLSDRGYNSPLHF. The CDR3 DNA reads as TGTGCCAGCAGCTTAAGCGACAGGGGATATAATTCACCCCTCCACTTT.

The CDR3 region is CAWSVAGGLDEQFF. The CDR3 DNA is TGTGCCTGGAGTGTAGCGGGAGGGCTCGATGAGCAGTTCTTC. This chain links TRBV30 with TRBJ2-1, with 10 bases aligning to TRBD2. Trimming took 0 bases from V and 8 from J; bases not matched to a gene: 4. The CDR3 has 14 residues. Germline CDR1 reads GTSNPN; CDR2 reads SVGIG (reference sequence).

This clone was counted only a few times. The V call is TRBV7-8, the J call TRBJ1-1; D is unresolved. Looked up from germline, CDR1 is SGHVS and CDR2 is FQNEAQ. V was pared by 0 bases and J by 4 bases, with 9 bases between. This CDR3 has 14 residues. The CDR3 reads CASSLAGSITEAFF. As DNA, the CDR3 is TGTGCCAGCAGCTTAGCCGGGAGTATCACTGAAGCTTTCTTT.

This clone was found once. The rearrangement uses TRBV5-1 and TRBJ1-4; perhaps TRBD1 as D (5 bases). CDR1 is SGHRS, CDR2 YFSETQ, per germline. V was clipped by 0 bases and J by 8 bases, with 14 bases between them. This CDR3 is built from 15 residues. The CDR3 coding sequence is TGCGCCAGCAGCTTGGACAGGTTTGGTCACGAAAAACTGTTTTTT. Translating it yields CASSLDRFGHEKLFF. The whole variable domain, remainder taken from reference TRBV5-1 and TRBJ1-4, is KAGVTQTPRYLIKTRGQQVTLSCSPISGHRSVSWYQQTPGQGLQFLFEYFSETQRNKGNFPGRFSGRQFSNSRSEMNVSTLELGDSALYLCASSLDRFGHEKLFFGSGTQLSVL.

This clone appeared a few times. The gene calls are TRBV7-3 and TRBJ2-5; 11 positions agree with TRBD2. CDR1 is SGHTA and CDR2 is FQGTGA in the germline V gene. Losses at the gene ends were 0 bases for V and 5 bases for J; bases not matched to a gene: 2. The CDR3 is 15 residues long. The CDR3 DNA is TGTGCCAGCAGCTTAACGGCTAGCGGGAGGGAGACCCAGTACTTC. Translation: CASSLTASGRETQYF. The full variable domain, completed using reference TRBV7-3 and TRBJ2-5, is GAGVSQTPSNKVTEKGKYVELRCDPISGHTALYWYRQSLGQGPEFLIYFQGTGAADDSGLPNDRFFAVRPEGSVSTLKIQRTERGDSAVYLCASSLTASGRETQYFGPGTRLLVL.

This clone has just one count. The chain employs TRBV27 and TRBJ2-3; possible D gene TRBD1, 5 bases. Trimming cost V 3 bases and J 0 bases, with 13 bases left between them. Germline loops: CDR1 MNHEY, CDR2 SMNVEV (reference sequence). CDR3 size: 16 residues. The CDR3: CASSLGQGVSTDTQYF. The DNA of the CDR3 is TGTGCCAGCAGTTTGGGTCAGGGCGTAAGCACAGATACGCAGTATTTT.

The J gene is TRBJ2-1, the V gene TRBV7-8; D might be TRBD1 (5 bases). Trimming pared 4 bases from V and 10 bases from J, leaving 11 bases between. This CDR3 is 12 amino acids long. Germline values: CDR1 SGHVS, CDR2 FQNEAQ. In DNA, the CDR3 is TGTGCCAGCAGCTCAGGGTATAAGGAGCAGTTCTTC. Its protein product is CASSSGYKEQFF.

The chain couples TRBV9 to TRBJ2-5; D possibly corresponds to TRBD2 (6 bases). Trimming removed 0 bases from V and 7 bases from J, with 19 bases in between. The CDR3 is 16 amino acids. Germline V lookup: CDR1 SGDLS, CDR2 YYNGEE. The CDR3 region has the DNA TGTGCCAGCAGCGTAGCTGGCGGGACCGCCCCGGGGACCCAGTACTTC. Its protein is CASSVAGGTAPGTQYF.

The gene calls are TRBV13 and TRBJ1-2; 8 bases align to TRBD1. J gave up 2 bases and V 6 bases, and 5 bases lay outside the gene matches. The CDR3 covers 14 residues. The germline V gene encodes CDR1 PRHDT and CDR2 FYEKMQ (reference sequence). This chain's CDR3 is CASSSGTGNYGYTF. The CDR3 DNA follows: TGTGCCAGCAGTTCTGGGACAGGCAACTATGGCTACACCTTC.

This clone has a handful of counts. The chain links TRBV6-5 to TRBJ1-5; D is unclear. Per germline, CDR1 MNHEY and CDR2 SVGAGI. CDR3 size: 13 residues. Trimming removed 2 bases from V and 4 bases from J, with 6 bases in between. CDR3 sequence: CASSYGANQPQHF. The CDR3 nucleotides are TGTGCCAGCAGTTACGGCGCAAATCAGCCCCAGCATTTT.